This T cell receptor (beta chain) was captured by sequencing in a study of shared clonotypes between healthy human individuals. Measured with immunoSEQ multiplex PCR; TCRdb has only the in-frame clones, and not every one. The data contain roughly 1 million clones, about 84% of them singletons. Trimming shortened V by 10 bases and J by 5 bases, and 18 bases separated the two germline ends. The CDR3 consists of 13 residues. The germline CDR1 and CDR2 sequences are KGHSH and LQKENI. The clonotype comes from a man between 18 and 29 years old in good health. Some clones in this sample may be carry-over from other donors' samples. Sequenced material: memory CD4+ T cells from PBMCs. Noted subset: CD45RA-negative fraction. The V call is TRBV18, the J call TRBJ2-7; D might be TRBD1 (5 bases). CDR3 loop: CATSPLRGNEQYF. CDR3 DNA sequence: TGTGCCACCTCTCCCCTAAGGGGAAACGAGCAGTACTTC.